The sequence of this T cell receptor (beta chain) was determined in a study of T cell clonotyping in hematopoietic cell transplantation. General study results and limits: Without cell sorting, CD4 versus CD8 contributions remain unresolved. Graft donor and pretransplant recipient Inverse Simpson Index values predicted broader posttransplant TCR diversity. Pathologically expanded recipient clonotypes increased progressively from day 30 to day 180 as diversity fell. At the given depth, recipient repertoires were over 97% de novo clonotypes.

Time point noted: recipient sample about 28 days before transplant, after cytoreduction. Worth noting for this clone: The target antigen is unknown.

The CDR3 is 17 amino acids. Profiling relied on immunoSEQ multiplex PCR, and the TCRdb table lists in-frame clones only, not all of them. The sample yields approximately 8,700 clones, about 90% seen once. The V gene is TRBV21-1, the J gene TRBJ2-2; the table gives TRBD1 as D, unverified against the DNA. TRBV21-1 is listed as a pseudogene. This sequence was found in a woman aged 55-75 years with acute myeloid leukemia. Some clones in this sample may be carry-over from other donors' samples. Source: peripheral blood mononuclear cells, taken before stem cell transplant. CDR3 protein: CASSKRPDRENTGELFF. The CDR3 DNA reads TGTGCCAGCAGCAAAAGGCCGGACAGAGAGAACACCGGGGAGCTGTTTTTT.